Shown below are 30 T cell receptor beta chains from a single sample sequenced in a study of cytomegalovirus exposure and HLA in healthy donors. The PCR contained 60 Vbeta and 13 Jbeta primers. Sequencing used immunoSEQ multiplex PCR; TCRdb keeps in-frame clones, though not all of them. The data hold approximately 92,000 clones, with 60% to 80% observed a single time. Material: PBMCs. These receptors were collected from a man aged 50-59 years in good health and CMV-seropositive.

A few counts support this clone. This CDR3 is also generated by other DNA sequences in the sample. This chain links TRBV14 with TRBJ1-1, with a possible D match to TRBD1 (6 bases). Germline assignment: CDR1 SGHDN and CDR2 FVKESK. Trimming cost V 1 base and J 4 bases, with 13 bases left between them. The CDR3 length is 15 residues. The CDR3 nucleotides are TGTGCCAGCAGCCAAGCGGGGGGGCGAGGCACTGAAGCTTTCTTT. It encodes CASSQAGGRGTEAFF.

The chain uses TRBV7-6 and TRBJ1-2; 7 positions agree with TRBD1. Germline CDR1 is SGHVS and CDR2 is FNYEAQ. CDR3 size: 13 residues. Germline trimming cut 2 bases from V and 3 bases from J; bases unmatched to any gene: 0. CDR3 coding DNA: TGTGCCAGCAGCTTACAGGGGGACTATGGCTACACCTTC. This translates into CASSLQGDYGYTF.

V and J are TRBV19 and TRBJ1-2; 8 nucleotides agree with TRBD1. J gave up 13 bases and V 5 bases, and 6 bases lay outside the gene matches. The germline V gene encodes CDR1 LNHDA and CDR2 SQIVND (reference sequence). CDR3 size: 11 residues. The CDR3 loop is CASSDRGKSTF. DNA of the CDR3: TGTGCCAGTAGTGACAGGGGAAAGTCCACCTTC.

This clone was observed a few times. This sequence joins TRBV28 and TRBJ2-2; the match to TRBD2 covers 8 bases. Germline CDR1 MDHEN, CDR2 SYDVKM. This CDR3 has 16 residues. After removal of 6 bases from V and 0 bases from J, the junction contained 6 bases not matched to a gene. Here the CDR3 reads CASSLRGGANTGELFF. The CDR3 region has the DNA TGTGCCAGCAGCCTTCGGGGGGGGGCGAACACCGGGGAGCTGTTTTTT.

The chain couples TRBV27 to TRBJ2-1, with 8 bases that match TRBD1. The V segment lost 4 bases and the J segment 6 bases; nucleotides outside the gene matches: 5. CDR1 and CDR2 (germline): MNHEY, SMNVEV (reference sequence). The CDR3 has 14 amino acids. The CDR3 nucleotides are TGTGCCAGCAGTTATGGACAGGGCGGCAATGAGCAGTTCTTC. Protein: CASSYGQGGNEQFF.

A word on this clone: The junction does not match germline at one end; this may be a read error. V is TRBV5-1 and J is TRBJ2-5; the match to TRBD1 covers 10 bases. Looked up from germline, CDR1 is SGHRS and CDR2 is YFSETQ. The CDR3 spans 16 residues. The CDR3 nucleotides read TGCGCCAGCAACTTGGCCGTGGACAGGGGGAGGGAGACCCAGTACTTC. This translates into CASNLAVDRGRETQYF.

In DNA form, the CDR3 reads TGTGCCAGTAGAGGACAGGGGGGCGAGCAGTACTTC. Amino acid sequence: CASRGQGGEQYF. V gene TRBV19 combines with J gene TRBJ2-5; 10 bases line up with TRBD1. The J call may be mistaken, given a closer DNA end match to TRBJ2-7. This CDR3 has 12 residues. Germline CDR1 reads LNHDA; CDR2 reads SQIVND (reference sequence).

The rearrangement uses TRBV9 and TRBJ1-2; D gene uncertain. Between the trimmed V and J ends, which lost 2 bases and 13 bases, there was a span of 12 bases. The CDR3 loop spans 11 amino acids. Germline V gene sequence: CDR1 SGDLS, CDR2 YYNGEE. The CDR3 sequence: CASSVSGRLTF. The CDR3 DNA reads TGTGCCAGCAGCGTGTCCGGGAGGCTCACCTTC.

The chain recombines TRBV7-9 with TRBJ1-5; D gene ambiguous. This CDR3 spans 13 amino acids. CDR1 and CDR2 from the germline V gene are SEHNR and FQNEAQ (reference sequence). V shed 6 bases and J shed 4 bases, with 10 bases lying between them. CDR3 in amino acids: CASRRGGNQPQHF. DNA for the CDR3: TGTGCCAGCAGGAGAGGCGGGAATCAGCCCCAGCATTTT.

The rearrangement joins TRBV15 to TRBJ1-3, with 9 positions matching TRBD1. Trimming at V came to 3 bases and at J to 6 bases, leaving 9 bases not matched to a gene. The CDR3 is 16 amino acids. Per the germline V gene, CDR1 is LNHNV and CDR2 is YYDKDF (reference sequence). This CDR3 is CATSRFGQGFENTIYF. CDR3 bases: TGTGCCACCAGCAGGTTTGGACAGGGGTTCGAAAACACCATATATTTT. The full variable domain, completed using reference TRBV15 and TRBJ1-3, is DAMVIQNPRYQVTQFGKPVTLSCSQTLNHNVMYWYQQKSSQAPKLLFHYYDKDFNNEADTPDNFQSRRPNTSFCFLDIRSPGLGDTAMYLCATSRFGQGFENTIYFGEGSWLTVV.

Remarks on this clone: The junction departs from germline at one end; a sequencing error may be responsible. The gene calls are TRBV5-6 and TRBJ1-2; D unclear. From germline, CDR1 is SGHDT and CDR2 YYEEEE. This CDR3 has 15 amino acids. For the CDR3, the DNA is TGTGCCAGCAGCCTACGGTCCGGGGAGATCTATGGCTACCCCTTC. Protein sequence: CASSLRSGEIYGYPF.

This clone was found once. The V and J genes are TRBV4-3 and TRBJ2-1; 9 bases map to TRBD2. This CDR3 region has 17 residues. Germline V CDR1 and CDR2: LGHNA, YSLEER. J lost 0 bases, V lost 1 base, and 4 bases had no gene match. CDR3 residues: CASSQGPAGGSYNEQFF. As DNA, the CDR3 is TGCGCCAGCAGCCAAGGTCCAGCGGGGGGCTCCTACAATGAGCAGTTCTTC.

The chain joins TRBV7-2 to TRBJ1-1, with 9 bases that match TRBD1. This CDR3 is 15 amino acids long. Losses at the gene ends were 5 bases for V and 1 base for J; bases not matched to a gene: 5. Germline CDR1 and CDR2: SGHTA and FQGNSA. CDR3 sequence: CASSLLGQGNTEAFF. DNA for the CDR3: TGTGCCAGCAGCCTGCTGGGACAGGGGAACACTGAAGCTTTCTTT.

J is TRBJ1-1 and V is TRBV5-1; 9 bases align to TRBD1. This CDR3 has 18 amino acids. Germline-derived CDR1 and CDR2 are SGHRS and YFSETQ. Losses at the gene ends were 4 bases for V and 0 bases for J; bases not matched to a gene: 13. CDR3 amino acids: CASSASGTGNDMNTEAFF. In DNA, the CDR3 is TGCGCCAGCAGCGCCTCCGGGACAGGGAATGACATGAACACTGAAGCTTTCTTT.

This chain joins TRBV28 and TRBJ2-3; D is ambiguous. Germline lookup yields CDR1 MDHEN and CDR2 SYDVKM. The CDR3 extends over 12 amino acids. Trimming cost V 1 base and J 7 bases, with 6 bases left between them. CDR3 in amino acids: CASSLLVHTQYF. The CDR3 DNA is TGTGCCAGCAGTTTATTAGTCCATACGCAGTATTTT.

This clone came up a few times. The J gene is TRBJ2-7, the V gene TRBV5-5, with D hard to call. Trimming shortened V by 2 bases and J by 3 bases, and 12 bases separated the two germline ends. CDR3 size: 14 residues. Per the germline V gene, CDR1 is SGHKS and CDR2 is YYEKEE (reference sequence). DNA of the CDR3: TGTGCCAGCAGCTTTACCTTAACCGGCTACGAGCAGTACTTC. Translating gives CASSFTLTGYEQYF.

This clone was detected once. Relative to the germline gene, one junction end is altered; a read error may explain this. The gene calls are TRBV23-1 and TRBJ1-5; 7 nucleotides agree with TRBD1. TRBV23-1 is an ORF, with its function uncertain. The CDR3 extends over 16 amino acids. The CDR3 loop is CASSQTDRARNQPQNF. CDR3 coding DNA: TGCGCCAGCAGTCAAACCGACAGGGCGAGGAATCAGCCCCAGAATTTT.

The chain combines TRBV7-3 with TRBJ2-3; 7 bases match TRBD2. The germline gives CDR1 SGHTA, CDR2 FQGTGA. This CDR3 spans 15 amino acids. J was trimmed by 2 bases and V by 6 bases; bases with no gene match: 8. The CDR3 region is CASRGGTDNTDTQYF. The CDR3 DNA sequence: TGTGCCAGCAGGGGGGGGACGGACAACACAGATACGCAGTATTTT.

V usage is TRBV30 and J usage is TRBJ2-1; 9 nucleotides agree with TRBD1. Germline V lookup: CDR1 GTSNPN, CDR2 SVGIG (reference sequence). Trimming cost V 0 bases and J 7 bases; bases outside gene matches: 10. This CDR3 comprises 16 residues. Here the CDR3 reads CAWSVRGQGWMNEQFF. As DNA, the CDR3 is TGTGCCTGGAGTGTACGAGGACAGGGGTGGATGAATGAGCAGTTCTTC.

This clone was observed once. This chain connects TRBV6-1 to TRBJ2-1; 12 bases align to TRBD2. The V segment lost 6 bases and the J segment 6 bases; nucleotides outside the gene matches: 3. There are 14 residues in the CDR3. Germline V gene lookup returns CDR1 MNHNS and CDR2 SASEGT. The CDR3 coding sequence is TGTGCCAGCAGGGAGGGACTAGCGGGCAATGAGCAGTTCTTC. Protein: CASREGLAGNEQFF.

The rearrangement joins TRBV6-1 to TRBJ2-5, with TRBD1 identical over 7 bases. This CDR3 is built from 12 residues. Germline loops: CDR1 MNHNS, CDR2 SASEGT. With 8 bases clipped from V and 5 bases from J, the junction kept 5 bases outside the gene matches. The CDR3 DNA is TGTGCCAGCCGTATCAGGGGGGAGACCCAGTACTTC. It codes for CASRIRGETQYF.

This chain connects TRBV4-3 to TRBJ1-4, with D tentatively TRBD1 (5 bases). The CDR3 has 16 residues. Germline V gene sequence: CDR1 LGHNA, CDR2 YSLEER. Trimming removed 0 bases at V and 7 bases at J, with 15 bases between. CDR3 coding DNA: TGCGCCAGCAGCCAAGATCGTCCGGGGGGAGGTGAAAAACTGTTTTTT. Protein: CASSQDRPGGGEKLFF.

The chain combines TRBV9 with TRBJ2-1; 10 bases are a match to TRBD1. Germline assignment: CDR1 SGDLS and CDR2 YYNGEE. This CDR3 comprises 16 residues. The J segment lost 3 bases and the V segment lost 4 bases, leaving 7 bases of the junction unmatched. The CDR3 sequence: CASSRAGTGDYNEQFF. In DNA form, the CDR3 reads TGTGCCAGCAGCCGCGCCGGGACAGGGGACTACAATGAGCAGTTCTTC.

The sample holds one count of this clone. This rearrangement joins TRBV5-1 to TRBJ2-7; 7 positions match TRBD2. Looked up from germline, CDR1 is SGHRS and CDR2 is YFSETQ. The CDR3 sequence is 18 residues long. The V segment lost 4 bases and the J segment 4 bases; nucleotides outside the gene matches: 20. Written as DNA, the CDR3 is TGCGCCAGCAGCGGCTCGAACGAGCTAGCGGCGTCCCGGTACGAGCAGTACTTC. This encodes CASSGSNELAASRYEQYF.

DNA for the CDR3: TGCGCCAGCAGCTCAGGACTAGCCGGCGTGACCGGGGAGCTGTTTTTT. Translating it yields CASSSGLAGVTGELFF. This chain connects TRBV5-1 to TRBJ2-2; 8 bases line up with TRBD2. This CDR3 is 16 amino acids long. V shed 3 bases and J 5 bases; nucleotides not matched to a gene: 9. Germline CDR1 and CDR2: SGHRS and YFSETQ.

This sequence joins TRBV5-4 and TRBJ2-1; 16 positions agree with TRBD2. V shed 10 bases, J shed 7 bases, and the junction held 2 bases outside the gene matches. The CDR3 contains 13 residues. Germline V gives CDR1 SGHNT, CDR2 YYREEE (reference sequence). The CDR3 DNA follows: TGTGCCGGGGGACTAGCGGGGGGGAATGAGCAGTTCTTC. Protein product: CAGGLAGGNEQFF.

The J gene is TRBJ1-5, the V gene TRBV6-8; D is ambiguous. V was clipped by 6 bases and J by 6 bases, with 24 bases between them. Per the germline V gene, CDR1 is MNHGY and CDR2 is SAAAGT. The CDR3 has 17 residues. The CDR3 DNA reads TGTGCCAGCAGACCCACTTCCCCGGGTGGTAAACGTCAGCCCCAGCATTTT. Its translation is CASRPTSPGGKRQPQHF.

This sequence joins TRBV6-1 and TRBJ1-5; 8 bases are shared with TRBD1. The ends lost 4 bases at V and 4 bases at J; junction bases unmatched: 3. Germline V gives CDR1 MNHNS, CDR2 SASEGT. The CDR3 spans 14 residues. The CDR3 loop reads CASSGTGPNQPQHF. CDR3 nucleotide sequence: TGTGCCAGCAGTGGGACAGGGCCGAATCAGCCCCAGCATTTT.

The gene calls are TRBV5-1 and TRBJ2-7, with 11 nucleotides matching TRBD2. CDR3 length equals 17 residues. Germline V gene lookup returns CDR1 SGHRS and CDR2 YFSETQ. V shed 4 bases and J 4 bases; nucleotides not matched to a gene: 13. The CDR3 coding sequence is TGCGCCAGCAGCATCGCGGGGGGGACTAGCGGAGGGTACGAGCAGTACTTC. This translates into CASSIAGGTSGGYEQYF.

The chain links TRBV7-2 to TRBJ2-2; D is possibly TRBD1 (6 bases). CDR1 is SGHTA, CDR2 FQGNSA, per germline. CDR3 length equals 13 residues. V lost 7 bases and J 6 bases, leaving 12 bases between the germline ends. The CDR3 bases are TGTGCCAGCATCCGGACAGAGCCCGGGGAGCTGTTTTTT. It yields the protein CASIRTEPGELFF. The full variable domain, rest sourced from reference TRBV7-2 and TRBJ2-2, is GAGVSQSPSNKVTEKGKDVELRCDPISGHTALYWYRQSLGQGLEFLIYFQGNSAPDKSGLPSDRFSAERTGGSVSTLTIQRTQQEDSAVYLCASIRTEPGELFFGEGSRLTVL.